Detailed here is one TCR beta chain. Its antigen is unknown. The assay was immunoSEQ multiplex PCR, and TCRdb's table has in-frame clones only and misses some. The data show approximately 93,000 clones, 80% to 95% seen once. The sample belongs to a study of graft-versus-host responses after intestinal transplantation. Germline V gives CDR1 MNHEY, CDR2 SMNVEV (reference sequence). This CDR3 is 15 amino acids long. This sequence was found in a human donor who was the organ donor for an intestinal transplant. The chain has TRBV27 and TRBJ2-5; D is possibly TRBD1 (5 bases). Matching the DNA end better, TRBJ2-7 makes the J call doubtful. This material consisted of unstimulated CD8+ T cells sorted from spleen or lymph node cells, taken before transplant. The CDR3 coding sequence is TGTGCCAGCAGTTTATCAGGCAGGGCGGTAGACGAGCAGTACTTC. Protein sequence: CASSLSGRAVDEQYF.